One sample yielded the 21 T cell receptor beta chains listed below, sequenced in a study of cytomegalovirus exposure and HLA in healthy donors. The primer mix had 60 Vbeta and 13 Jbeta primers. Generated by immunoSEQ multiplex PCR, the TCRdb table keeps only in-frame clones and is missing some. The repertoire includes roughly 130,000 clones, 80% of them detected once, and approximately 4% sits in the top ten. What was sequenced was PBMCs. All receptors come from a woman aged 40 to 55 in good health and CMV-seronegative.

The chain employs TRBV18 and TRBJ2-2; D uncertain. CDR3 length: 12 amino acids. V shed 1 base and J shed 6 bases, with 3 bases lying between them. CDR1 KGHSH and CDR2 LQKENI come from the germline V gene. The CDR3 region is CASSPRAGELFF. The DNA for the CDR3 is TGTGCCAGCTCACCACGCGCCGGGGAGCTGTTTTTT.

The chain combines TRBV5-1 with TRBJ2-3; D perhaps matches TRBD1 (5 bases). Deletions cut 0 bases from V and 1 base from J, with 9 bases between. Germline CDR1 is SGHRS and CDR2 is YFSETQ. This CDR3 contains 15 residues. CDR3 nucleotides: TGCGCCAGCAGCTTGGAGGGGAAGCGCACAGATACGCAGTATTTT. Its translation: CASSLEGKRTDTQYF.

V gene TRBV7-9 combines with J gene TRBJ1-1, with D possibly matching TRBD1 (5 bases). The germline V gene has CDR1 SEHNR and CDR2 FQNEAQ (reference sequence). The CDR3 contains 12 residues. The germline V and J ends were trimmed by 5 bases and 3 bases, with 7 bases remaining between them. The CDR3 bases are TGTGCCAGCAGCCCCAGGGACACTGAAGCTTTCTTT. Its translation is CASSPRDTEAFF.

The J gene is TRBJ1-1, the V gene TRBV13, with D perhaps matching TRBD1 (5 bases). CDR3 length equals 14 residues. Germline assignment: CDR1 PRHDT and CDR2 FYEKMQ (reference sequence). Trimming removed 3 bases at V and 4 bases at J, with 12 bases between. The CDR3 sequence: CASSFLAGGTEAFF. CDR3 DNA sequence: TGTGCCAGCAGCTTTCTGGCCGGGGGCACTGAAGCTTTCTTT.

The CDR3 DNA sequence: TGTGCCAGCACCAAACACGGACAGCGTGGTGAAAAACTGTTTTTT. Amino acids: CASTKHGQRGEKLFF. This chain links TRBV7-9 with TRBJ1-4; weak D call: TRBD1 (6 bases). The V end lost 7 bases, the J end lost 7 bases, and 19 bases lay between the germline ends. The CDR3 is 15 residues long. The V gene's germline CDR1 is SEHNR and CDR2 FQNEAQ (reference sequence).

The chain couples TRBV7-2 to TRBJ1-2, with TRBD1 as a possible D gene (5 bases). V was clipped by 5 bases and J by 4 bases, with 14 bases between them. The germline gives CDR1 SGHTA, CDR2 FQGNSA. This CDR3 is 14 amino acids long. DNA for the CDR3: TGTGCCAGCAGCGACCCGGGAGGGGTCTATGGCTACACCTTC. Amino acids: CASSDPGGVYGYTF.

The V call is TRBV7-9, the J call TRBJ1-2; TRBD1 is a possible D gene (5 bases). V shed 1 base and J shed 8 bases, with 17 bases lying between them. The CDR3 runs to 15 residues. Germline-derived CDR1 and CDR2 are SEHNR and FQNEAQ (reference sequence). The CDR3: CASSLGSFLGGGYTF. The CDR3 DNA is TGTGCCAGCAGCTTAGGTTCGTTTTTGGGGGGAGGCTACACCTTC. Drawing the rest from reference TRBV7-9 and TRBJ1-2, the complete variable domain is DTGVSQNPRHKITKRGQNVTFRCDPISEHNRLYWYRQTLGQGPEFLTYFQNEAQLEKSRLLSDRFSAERPKGSFSTLEIQRTEQGDSAMYLCASSLGSFLGGGYTFGSGTRLTVV.

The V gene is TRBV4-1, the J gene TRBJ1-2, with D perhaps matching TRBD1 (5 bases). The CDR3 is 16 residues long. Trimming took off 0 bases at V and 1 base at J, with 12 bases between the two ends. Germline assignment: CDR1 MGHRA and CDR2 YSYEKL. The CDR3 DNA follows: TGCGCCAGCAGCCAAGATGCAGGGTGGGTTAACTATGGCTACACCTTC. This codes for CASSQDAGWVNYGYTF.

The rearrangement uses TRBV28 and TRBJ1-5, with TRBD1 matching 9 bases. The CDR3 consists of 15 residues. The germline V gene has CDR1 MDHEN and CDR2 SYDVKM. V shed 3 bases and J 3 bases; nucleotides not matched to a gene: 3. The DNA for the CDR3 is TGTGCCAGCAGTTTGGGGACAGGGCTCAATCAGCCCCAGCATTTT. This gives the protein CASSLGTGLNQPQHF.

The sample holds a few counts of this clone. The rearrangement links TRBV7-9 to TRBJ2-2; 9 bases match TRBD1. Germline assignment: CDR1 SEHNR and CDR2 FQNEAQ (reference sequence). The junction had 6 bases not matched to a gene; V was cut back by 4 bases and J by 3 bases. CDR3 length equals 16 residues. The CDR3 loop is CASSSPRTGDTGELFF. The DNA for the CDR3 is TGTGCCAGCAGCTCTCCTAGGACAGGGGACACCGGGGAGCTGTTTTTT.

Here the CDR3 reads CASSSLADRGTYEQYF. In nucleotides, the CDR3 is TGTGCCAGCAGTTCGCTGGCGGACAGGGGAACCTACGAGCAGTACTTC. The chain links TRBV28 to TRBJ2-7; 9 bases match TRBD1. V lost 4 bases to trimming and J lost 2 bases; unmatched junction nucleotides: 9. The V gene's germline CDR1 is MDHEN and CDR2 SYDVKM. The CDR3 has 16 residues.

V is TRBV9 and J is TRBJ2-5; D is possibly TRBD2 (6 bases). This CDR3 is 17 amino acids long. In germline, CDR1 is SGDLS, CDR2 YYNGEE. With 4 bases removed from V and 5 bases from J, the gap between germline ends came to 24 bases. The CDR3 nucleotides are TGTGCCAGCAGCCCAGGGTGGGGGTTGGGCGGGAAGGAGACCCAGTACTTC. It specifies CASSPGWGLGGKETQYF.

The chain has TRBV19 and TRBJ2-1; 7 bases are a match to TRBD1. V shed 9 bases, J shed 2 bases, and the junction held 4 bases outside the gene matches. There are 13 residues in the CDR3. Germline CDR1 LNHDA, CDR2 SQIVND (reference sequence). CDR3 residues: CASNDRAYNEQFF. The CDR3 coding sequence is TGTGCCAGCAATGACAGGGCCTACAATGAGCAGTTCTTC.

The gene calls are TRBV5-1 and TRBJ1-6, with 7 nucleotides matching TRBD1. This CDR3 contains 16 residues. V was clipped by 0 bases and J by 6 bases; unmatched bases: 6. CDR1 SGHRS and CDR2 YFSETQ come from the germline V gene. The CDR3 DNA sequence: TGCGCCAGCAGCTTGGGGGGACCAGGGGGTAATTCACCCCTCCACTTT. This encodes CASSLGGPGGNSPLHF.

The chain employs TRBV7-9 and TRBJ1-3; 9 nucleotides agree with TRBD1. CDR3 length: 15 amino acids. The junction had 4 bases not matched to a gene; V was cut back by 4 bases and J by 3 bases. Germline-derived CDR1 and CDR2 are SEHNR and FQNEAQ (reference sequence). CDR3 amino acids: CASSSQGADGNTIYF. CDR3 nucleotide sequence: TGTGCCAGCAGCTCACAGGGGGCCGATGGAAACACCATATATTTT. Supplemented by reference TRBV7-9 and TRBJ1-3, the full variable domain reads DTGVSQNPRHKITKRGQNVTFRCDPISEHNRLYWYRQTLGQGPEFLTYFQNEAQLEKSRLLSDRFSAERPKGSFSTLEIQRTEQGDSAMYLCASSSQGADGNTIYFGEGSWLTVV.

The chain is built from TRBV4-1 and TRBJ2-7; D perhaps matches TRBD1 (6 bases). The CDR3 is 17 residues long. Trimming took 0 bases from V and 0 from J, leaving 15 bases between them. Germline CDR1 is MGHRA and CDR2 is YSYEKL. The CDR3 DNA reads TGCGCCAGCAGCCAAGATCCCCCCCGGGACACCTCCTACGAGCAGTACTTC. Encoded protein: CASSQDPPRDTSYEQYF.

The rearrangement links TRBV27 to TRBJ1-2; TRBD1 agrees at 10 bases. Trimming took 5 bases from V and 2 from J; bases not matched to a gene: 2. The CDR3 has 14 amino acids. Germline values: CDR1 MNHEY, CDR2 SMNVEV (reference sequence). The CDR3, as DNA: TGTGCCAGCAGTGCGGGACAGGGGAACTATGGCTACACCTTC. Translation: CASSAGQGNYGYTF.

CDR3 nucleotide sequence: TGTGCCAGCCTTTCCCTAGACAGGGGGCGCGAGGAGACCCAGTACTTC. The encoded protein is CASLSLDRGREETQYF. The V call is TRBV11-2, the J call TRBJ2-5, with 10 nucleotides matching TRBD1. V lost 8 bases, J lost 5 bases, and 14 bases stayed unmatched. CDR3 length equals 16 residues. Germline V gene sequence: CDR1 SGHAT, CDR2 FQNNGV.

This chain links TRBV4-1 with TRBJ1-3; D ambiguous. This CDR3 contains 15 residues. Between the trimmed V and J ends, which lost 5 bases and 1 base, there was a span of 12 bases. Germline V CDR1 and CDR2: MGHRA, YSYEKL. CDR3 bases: TGCGCCAGCAGCAACAGAAAAGCATCTGGAAACACCATATATTTT. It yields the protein CASSNRKASGNTIYF.

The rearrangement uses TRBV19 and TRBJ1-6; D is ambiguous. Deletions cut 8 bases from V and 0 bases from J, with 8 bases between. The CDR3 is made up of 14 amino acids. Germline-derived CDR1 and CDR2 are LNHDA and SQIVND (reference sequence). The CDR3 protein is CASSKSSYNSPLHF. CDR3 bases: TGTGCCAGTTCGAAGAGCTCCTATAATTCACCCCTCCACTTT.

CDR3 in DNA: TGTGCCACCAACAGGGGGTCCGACATGAACACTGAAGCTTTCTTT. Translation: CATNRGSDMNTEAFF. V is TRBV9 and J is TRBJ1-1, with 8 nucleotides matching TRBD1. V dropped 9 bases and J dropped 0; count of bases not matched to a gene: 10. The CDR3 spans 15 residues. In germline, CDR1 is SGDLS, CDR2 YYNGEE.